This TCR beta chain was retrieved from a study of radiotherapy plus CTLA-4 blockade in lung cancer. Findings and caveats of the study: Response, reportedly, was best predicted by interferon-beta along with early blood T cell clone dynamics. Blood saw expansion of tumor-derived TCR clones after radiotherapy plus ipilimumab.

Method: immunoSEQ multiplex PCR; TCRdb's copy keeps in-frame clones and lacks some. This table holds just under 45,000 clones, roughly 64% found once. Comment on this clone: Its antigen is not identified.

The origin of this receptor is a human donor with non-small cell lung cancer who had a partial response to radiotherapy plus ipilimumab. The sequencing used peripheral blood, collected from a patient treated with radiotherapy plus ipilimumab.

CDR3 coding DNA: TGTGCCAGCAGCTCGTACACGAACACCGGGGAGCTGTTTTTT. Residues: CASSSYTNTGELFF. V gene TRBV5-4 combines with J gene TRBJ2-2; D gene uncertain. Trimming took off 3 bases at V and 0 bases at J, with 6 bases between the two ends. The germline CDR1 and CDR2 sequences are SGHNT and YYREEE (reference sequence). The CDR3 has 14 residues.